This TCR beta chain was captured in a study of blood T cells in healthy people across ages. A second PCR of roughly 6 to 12 cycles used a sample-barcoded 5' primer and a J-beta primer mix. Every cDNA molecule carried a tag from a template-switch adaptor bearing 12 random nucleotides. A single record per CDR3 protein comes from TCRdb applying MiXCR to the 5' RACE reads. The data contain roughly 800,000 distinct CDR3 sequences, roughly 40% of them singletons. Trimming at V came to 7 bases and at J to 7 bases, leaving 14 bases not matched to a gene. CDR1 is MNHNS, CDR2 SASEGT, per germline. The CDR3 runs to 15 residues.

The source of this sequence is a man younger than 35 in good health. The specimen sequenced was blood. The rearrangement uses TRBV6-1 and TRBJ2-7; 9 nucleotides align to TRBD1. CDR3 protein: CASNRGQGWYNEQYF. The CDR3 DNA reads as TGTGCCAGCAATCGGGGACAGGGATGGTACAATGAGCAGTACTTC.